This TCR beta chain was found in a study of blood T cell repertoires in COVID-19. To note about this clone: The junction shows a germline mismatch at one end, possibly a read error.

Profiling relied on immunoSEQ multiplex PCR, and the TCRdb table lists in-frame clones only, not all of them. Among under 200,000 clones listed, over 80% were seen once. CDR1 SGHTA and CDR2 FQGNSA come from the germline V gene. The CDR3 contains 13 residues. V is TRBV7-2 and J is TRBJ1-4, with TRBD1 matching over 9 bases. The sequenced material came from peripheral blood. The sequence was obtained from a man in his sixties with COVID-19, enrolled during active disease. The CDR3 protein is CASSSDRGKGQIF. In DNA, the CDR3 is TGTGCCAGCAGCTCGGACAGGGGCAAGGGGCAAATTTTT.